This T cell receptor (beta chain) was captured by sequencing in a study of metastatic and nonmetastatic thyroid tumors. This clone was seen many times. Ahead of thyroid surgery, no patient had received treatment of any kind. TCRdb reanalyzed the PCR reads with MiXCR. The repertoire holds 15,000 to 20,000 clones, with around 13% as singletons. Sequencing used blood. The sequence came from a female donor with papillary thyroid cancer or a benign thyroid nodule (not recorded which). Some clones in this sample may be carry-over from other donors' samples.

The CDR3 coding sequence is TGTGCCAGCAGCGTAACCAGCTCCTACGATGAGCAGTACTTC. It translates to CASSVTSSYDEQYF. The V call is TRBV9, the J call TRBJ2-7; no reliable D call. Trimming removed 1 base from V and 7 bases from J, with 15 bases in between. There are 14 residues in the CDR3. Germline V gene data show CDR1 as SGDLS and CDR2 as YYNGEE.